This passage covers 3 T cell receptor beta chains from one sample sequenced in a study of blood T cell repertoires in COVID-19. Repertoires were generated with immunoSEQ multiplex PCR, while TCRdb's copy carries only in-frame clones and drops some. Of some 140,000 clones in the sample, about four fifths are singletons; the top ten hold roughly 13%. Sequences were obtained from peripheral blood. These receptors were taken from an elderly man with acute or convalescent COVID-19.

The rearrangement uses TRBV5-1 and TRBJ2-1; 8 bases match TRBD1. The CDR3 is 14 amino acids. Germline values: CDR1 SGHRS, CDR2 YFSETQ. Losses at the gene ends were 4 bases for V and 2 bases for J; bases not matched to a gene: 2. The CDR3 DNA reads TGCGCCAGCAGCGGGGGACAGGCCTACAATGAGCAGTTCTTC. This encodes CASSGGQAYNEQFF.

This chain links TRBV7-9 with TRBJ2-5, with TRBD2 matching over 11 bases. With 1 base clipped from V and 4 bases from J, the junction kept 2 bases outside the gene matches. CDR3 size: 15 residues. Per germline, CDR1 SEHNR and CDR2 FQNEAQ (reference sequence). CDR3 protein: CASSLGLAGGETQYF. In DNA form, the CDR3 reads TGTGCCAGCAGCTTAGGCCTAGCGGGGGGAGAGACCCAGTACTTC.

The chain couples TRBV5-6 to TRBJ2-3; 8 nucleotides match TRBD2. CDR3 length: 16 amino acids. J lost 4 bases, V lost 1 base, and 8 bases had no gene match. Germline loops: CDR1 SGHDT, CDR2 YYEEEE. In DNA form, the CDR3 reads TGTGCCAGCAGCTTGTCGGTAGCGGGGAGCGCAGATACGCAGTATTTT. It encodes CASSLSVAGSADTQYF. The complete variable domain, with remaining parts taken from reference TRBV5-6 and TRBJ2-3, reads DAGVTQSPTHLIKTRGQQVTLRCSPKSGHDTVSWYQQALGQGPQFIFQYYEEEERQRGNFPDRFSGHQFPNYSSELNVNALLLGDSALYLCASSLSVAGSADTQYFGPGTRLTVL.